The T cell receptor beta chain described here comes from a study of regulatory T cells in long-lasting Graves disease. Building of the TCR beta libraries involved iRepertoire HTBI primers and Arm-PCR of CDR3 regions. TCRdb reprocessed the multiplex PCR reads via MiXCR and lists one record per CDR3 protein. Among about 330,000 distinct CDR3 sequences listed, around 15% were seen once. Worth noting for this clonotype: This likely came from a read error, as a far larger clone is one base away.

Germline V CDR1 and CDR2: SNHLY, FYNNEI. CDR3 length: 15 amino acids. The sample's time point: newly diagnosed GD, antithyroid drugs for less than 3 months. The TCR library was made from RNA that had been extracted from PBMCs in TRIzol. All patients originated from an endocrinology department located in Xi'an, China. The data also belong to a second study, concerning T cells in Graves' hyperthyroidism and ophthalmopathy.

The sequenced sample was peripheral blood mononuclear cells (PBMCs), obtained at new diagnosis, from a patient treated with antithyroid drugs. V gene TRBV2 combines with J gene TRBJ2-1; 12 bases align to TRBD2. The J call may be mistaken, given a closer DNA end match to TRBJ2-7. The receptor was derived from a young woman with Graves disease. CDR3: CASSPTSGSYNEQYF. In nucleotides, the CDR3 is TGTGCCAGCAGCCCGACTAGCGGGAGCTACAATGAGCAGTACTTC.